Shown below are 17 T cell receptor beta chains from a single sample sequenced in a study of blood T cell repertoires in COVID-19. Data came from immunoSEQ multiplex PCR; TCRdb stores just in-frame clones and leaves some out. This table holds tens of thousands of clones, approximately 80% found once. Sequenced sample: peripheral blood. These receptors were obtained from a man in his 70s with active or convalescent COVID-19.

This chain uses TRBV4-3 with TRBJ1-4; D is uncertain. This CDR3 has 13 amino acids. CDR1 is LGHNA and CDR2 is YSLEER in the germline V gene. V lost 8 bases to trimming and J lost 6 bases, with 13 bases between them. The chain's CDR3 is CASGRGGYEKLFF. In DNA form, the CDR3 reads TGCGCCAGCGGGCGGGGAGGGTATGAAAAACTGTTTTTT.

This clone showed up many times. The rearrangement links TRBV2 to TRBJ1-1; 8 bases map to TRBD1. There are 13 residues in the CDR3. V was pared by 8 bases and J by 2 bases, with 4 bases of the junction left unmatched. Germline CDR1 is SNHLY and CDR2 is FYNNEI. The chain's CDR3 is CASWGQDNTEAFF. The DNA for the CDR3 is TGTGCCAGCTGGGGACAGGACAACACTGAAGCTTTCTTT.

The J gene is TRBJ2-3, the V gene TRBV28; D is ambiguous. V gave up 3 bases and J gave up 6 bases, with 7 bases separating them. CDR3 length: 12 residues. The germline CDR1 and CDR2 sequences are MDHEN and SYDVKM. CDR3 DNA: TGTGCCAGCAGTTTTTCAGCGGATACGCAGTATTTT. Residues: CASSFSADTQYF.

Concerning this clone: At the DNA level, this CDR3 is encoded by other sequences in the same sample as well. The chain couples TRBV29-1 to TRBJ2-2; no reliable D call. V lost 5 bases to trimming and J lost 3 bases, with 7 bases between them. This CDR3 is 12 amino acids long. Germline CDR1 reads SQVTM; CDR2 reads ANQGSEA. In nucleotides, the CDR3 is TGCAGCGTTACGGGTGACACCGGGGAGCTGTTTTTT. This sequence encodes CSVTGDTGELFF.

V is TRBV11-3 and J is TRBJ1-2, with 7 bases that match TRBD1. The CDR3 spans 12 residues. Trimming took 6 bases from V and 6 from J; bases not matched to a gene: 4. CDR1 is SGHNT, CDR2 YENEEA, per germline. The CDR3 loop reads CASSYDRDGYTF. In DNA form, the CDR3 reads TGTGCCAGCAGTTACGACAGGGATGGCTACACCTTC.

This clone was seen a handful of times. The chain uses TRBV10-2 and TRBJ1-5; 7 bases are shared with TRBD1. The CDR3 consists of 14 residues. V shed 5 bases and J 6 bases; nucleotides not matched to a gene: 7. Germline CDR1 is WSHSY and CDR2 is SAAADI. CDR3 nucleotides: TGCGCCAGCAGTCCCACAGGGGTTAGTCAGCCCCAGCATTTT. This sequence encodes CASSPTGVSQPQHF.

The chain uses TRBV7-6 and TRBJ2-2, with 10 bases aligning to TRBD2. From germline, CDR1 is SGHVS and CDR2 FNYEAQ. The V segment lost 0 bases and the J segment 8 bases; nucleotides outside the gene matches: 3. The CDR3 is 15 residues long. The CDR3 loop is CASSLAVGLAGELFF. CDR3 bases: TGTGCCAGCAGCTTAGCGGTGGGACTAGCGGGGGAGCTGTTTTTT. Based on the CDR3 plus reference TRBV7-6 and TRBJ2-2, the full variable domain is GAGVSQSPRYKVTKRGQDVALRCDPISGHVSLYWYRQALGQGPEFLTYFNYEAQQDKSGLPNDRFSAERPEGSISTLTIQRTEQRDSAMYRCASSLAVGLAGELFFGEGSRLTVL.

This clone occurred once. This chain links TRBV30 with TRBJ2-3; 7 positions agree with TRBD2. The germline V gene encodes CDR1 GTSNPN and CDR2 SVGIG (reference sequence). The CDR3 contains 14 residues. Germline trimming cut 1 base from V and 3 bases from J; bases unmatched to any gene: 4. CDR3 in amino acids: CAWSGTRSTDTQYF. CDR3 nucleotide sequence: TGTGCCTGGAGTGGGACTAGAAGTACAGATACGCAGTATTTT.

The V call is TRBV2, the J call TRBJ1-3, with D possibly being TRBD1 (5 bases). Germline CDR1 and CDR2: SNHLY and FYNNEI. The CDR3 totals 15 residues. The V end was cut by 6 bases, the J end by 0 bases, with 12 bases between. CDR3 in DNA: TGTGCCAGCAGCGCAGGGAAAAGCTCTGGAAACACCATATATTTT. This sequence encodes CASSAGKSSGNTIYF. Full variable domain (rest looked up from reference TRBV2 and TRBJ1-3): EPEVTQTPSHQVTQMGQEVILRCVPISNHLYFYWYRQILGQKVEFLVSFYNNEISEKSEIFDDQFSVERPDGSNFTLKIRSTKLEDSAMYFCASSAGKSSGNTIYFGEGSWLTVV.

This clone was counted between two and nine times. The CDR3 bases are TGCGCCAGCAGAAAAGGCCCCCTAGCGGGACCAGATACGCAGTATTTT. Its translation: CASRKGPLAGPDTQYF. The chain joins TRBV4-1 to TRBJ2-3; 9 bases agree with TRBD2. After removal of 6 bases from V and 4 bases from J, the junction contained 11 bases not matched to a gene. This CDR3 is built from 16 residues. CDR1 MGHRA and CDR2 YSYEKL come from the germline V gene.

V gene TRBV29-1 combines with J gene TRBJ2-1; unclear D gene. V dropped 6 bases and J dropped 9 bases, with 15 bases sitting between them. This CDR3 has 12 amino acids. Germline CDR1 and CDR2: SQVTM and ANQGSEA. CDR3 nucleotide sequence: TGCAGCGTAAGAGACTCGCATCGTGAGCAGTTCTTC. Translating it yields CSVRDSHREQFF.

This sequence joins TRBV10-3 and TRBJ2-7; no definite D call. Germline CDR1 and CDR2: ENHRY and SYGVKD. Trimming shortened V by 6 bases and J by 2 bases, and 5 bases separated the two germline ends. This CDR3 spans 11 amino acids. This CDR3 is CAIRTTYEQYF. The CDR3 coding sequence is TGTGCCATCAGGACAACCTACGAGCAGTACTTC.

This clone was observed a few times. The chain has TRBV7-3 and TRBJ2-3; D ambiguous. CDR1 and CDR2 (germline): SGHTA, FQGTGA. The CDR3 covers 15 residues. The germline V and J ends were trimmed by 5 bases and 0 bases, with 12 bases remaining between them. DNA for the CDR3: TGTGCCAGCAGCCCTCTCCCGAGGAGCACAGATACGCAGTATTTT. This codes for CASSPLPRSTDTQYF.

The chain is built from TRBV4-3 and TRBJ2-1; 7 bases match TRBD2. The length of the CDR3 is 16 residues. Germline V CDR1 and CDR2: LGHNA, YSLEER. V lost 5 bases to trimming and J lost 3 bases; unmatched junction nucleotides: 10. The CDR3 here is CASSKGSGVLYNEQFF. The CDR3 region has the DNA TGCGCCAGCAGCAAAGGCAGCGGGGTACTCTACAATGAGCAGTTCTTC.

The chain uses TRBV6-1 and TRBJ1-1; TRBD1 is a possible D gene (6 bases). The CDR3 covers 15 residues. V dropped 3 bases and J dropped 0 bases, with 11 bases sitting between them. Germline CDR1 MNHNS, CDR2 SASEGT. CDR3 sequence: CASSDPGQMNTEAFF. The CDR3 DNA reads TGTGCCAGCAGTGACCCGGGACAAATGAACACTGAAGCTTTCTTT.

V and J are TRBV19 and TRBJ2-7; 11 positions match TRBD1. The germline CDR1 and CDR2 sequences are LNHDA and SQIVND (reference sequence). J lost 2 bases, V lost 5 bases, and 5 bases had no gene match. The CDR3 is 15 residues long. The DNA of the CDR3 is TGTGCCAGTAGTCTCCCGGGACAGGGGGCCTACGAGCAGTACTTC. Protein: CASSLPGQGAYEQYF.

The chain combines TRBV7-8 with TRBJ2-1, with TRBD1 matching over 7 bases. The CDR3 is 16 amino acids. Germline CDR1 and CDR2: SGHVS and FQNEAQ. Trimming cost V 5 bases and J 2 bases; bases outside gene matches: 9. CDR3 nucleotides: TGTGCCAGCAGCCAGGGACAGTCCTTAACCTACAATGAGCAGTTCTTC. It encodes CASSQGQSLTYNEQFF.